Presented here are 6 T cell receptor beta chains from one specimen sequenced in a study of CD8+CD57+ T cells in acquired aplastic anemia. Using genomic DNA as the template, TCR beta VDJ and CDR3 profiling was carried out. Each CDR3 protein is one row after TCRdb ran MiXCR on the reads. Of 150,000 to 200,000 distinct CDR3 sequences detected, 55% to 70% appear once; the ten largest clones hold 35% to 55%. Source material: sorted CD4+, CD8+, or CD8+CD57+ T cells (not recorded which) from PBMCs. The origin of the receptors is a human donor with severe aplastic anemia or a healthy control (not recorded which).

This clonotype was counted at least ten times. The chain couples TRBV5-1 to TRBJ1-1; 7 nucleotides line up with TRBD1. The CDR3 is made up of 14 amino acids. J lost 0 bases, V lost 10 bases, and 9 bases had no gene match. Germline lookup yields CDR1 SGHRS and CDR2 YFSETQ. The CDR3 reads CASNSGQMNTEAFF. CDR3 DNA: TGCGCCTCCAATTCGGGACAGATGAACACTGAAGCTTTCTTT.

The chain couples TRBV12-3 or TRBV12-4 to TRBJ2-5; 7 nucleotides agree with TRBD1. The CDR3 runs 17 residues. V was pared by 2 bases and J by 5 bases, with 14 bases of the junction left unmatched. The CDR3 here is CASSLSPQGIVGETQYF. CDR3 sequence (DNA): TGTGCCAGCAGTTTATCGCCACAGGGGATCGTTGGGGAGACCCAGTACTTC.

CDR3 nucleotides: TGTGCCAGCAGCTTATTAGGGGGCGGCTACGAGCAGTACTTC. This encodes CASSLLGGGYEQYF. The V and J genes are TRBV7-9 and TRBJ2-7; 7 bases fit TRBD1. Germline loops: CDR1 SEHNR, CDR2 FQNEAQ (reference sequence). This CDR3 is 14 amino acids long. J gave up 3 bases and V 2 bases, and 4 bases lay outside the gene matches.

This clonotype was seen at least ten times. This chain links TRBV9 with TRBJ2-5; D might be TRBD1 (6 bases). CDR1 is SGDLS and CDR2 is YYNGEE in the germline V gene. CDR3 length: 17 residues. The V end was cut by 0 bases, the J end by 0 bases, with 15 bases between. This chain's CDR3 is CASSVVGGTRYQETQYF. As DNA, the CDR3 is TGTGCCAGCAGCGTAGTAGGGGGTACTCGGTACCAAGAGACCCAGTACTTC. The complete variable domain, with remaining parts taken from reference TRBV9 and TRBJ2-5, reads DSGVTQTPKHLITATGQRVTLRCSPRSGDLSVYWYQQSLDQGLQFLIQYYNGEERAKGNILERFSAQQFPDLHSELNLSSLELGDSALYFCASSVVGGTRYQETQYFGPGTRLLVL.

This clonotype was counted at least ten times. This sequence joins TRBV7-3 and TRBJ2-7; possible D gene TRBD1, 5 bases. In germline, CDR1 is SGHTA, CDR2 FQGTGA. This CDR3 is built from 14 residues. V lost 0 bases, J lost 3 bases, and 9 bases lay in between. Written as DNA, the CDR3 is TGTGCCAGCAGCTTAACCGCAGGGTTCTACGAGCAGTACTTC. Encoded protein: CASSLTAGFYEQYF.

The chain recombines TRBV9 with TRBJ2-6, with 11 nucleotides matching TRBD2. CDR1 SGDLS and CDR2 YYNGEE come from the germline V gene. V lost 9 bases and J lost 2; bases outside the gene matches: 7. CDR3 length: 16 amino acids. In DNA form, the CDR3 reads TGTGCCATAGGGCTAGCGGGGGGTCCTGGGGCCAACGTCCTGACTTTC. It codes for CAIGLAGGPGANVLTF.